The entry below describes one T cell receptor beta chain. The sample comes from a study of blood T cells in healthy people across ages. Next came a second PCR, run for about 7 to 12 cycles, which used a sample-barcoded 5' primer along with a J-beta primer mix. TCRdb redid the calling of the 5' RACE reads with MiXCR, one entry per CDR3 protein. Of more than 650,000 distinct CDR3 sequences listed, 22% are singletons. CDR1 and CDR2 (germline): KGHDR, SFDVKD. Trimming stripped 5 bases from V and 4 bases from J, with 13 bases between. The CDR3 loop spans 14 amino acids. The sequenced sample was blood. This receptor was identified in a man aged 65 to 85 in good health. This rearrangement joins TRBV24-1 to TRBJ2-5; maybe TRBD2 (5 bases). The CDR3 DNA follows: TGTGCCACCAGTGTCGGCGGCGCGGGAGAGACCCAGTACTTC. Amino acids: CATSVGGAGETQYF.